The clone carrying this T cell receptor (delta chain) is medium-sized within its sample. TCRdb re-analyzed the reads via CATT. The table shows over a thousand delta-chain clones, with 2.5% to 3% occurring only once. These data are taken from a study of gamma-delta chains in newborns, infants, children. Turning to the study itself: Microbial exposure reportedly drives polyclonal innate γδ T cell expansion after birth.

Trimming cost V 0 bases and J 7 bases, with 14 bases left between them. The CDR3 covers 14 residues. CDR1 is GEAIGNYY and CDR2 is EKD in the germline V gene. The sample comprised blood. This clonotype was obtained from a child who was a newborn, infant or young child, either healthy, febrile or measles-vaccinated (not recorded which). V is TRDV2 and J is TRDJ1; tentative D call: TRDD3 (6 bases). The CDR3 region has the DNA TGTGCCTGTGACACCGTTGGGATAGGGGGTAAACTCATCTTT. This codes for CACDTVGIGGKLIF.